The sequence of this TCR beta chain was determined in a study of shared clonotypes between healthy human individuals (dated by TCRdb to the early 2020s). Background for the entire study: Three men and a couple of women, aged 18 to 49 years, made up the cohort. For each donor, three plates each were used for CD4 naive and CD4 memory, two plates were used for CD8 naive, and one plate was used for CD8 memory. Blood TCR repertoires of about five healthy adults were deeply sequenced to estimate repertoire size and the extent of clonotype sharing between individuals. To increase sequencing depth and limit assay-specific biases, TCR repertoire library preparation and sequencing were carried out by different laboratories using diverse techniques. Each donor's leukapheresis produced roughly between roughly 0.94 and 9.5 billion PBMCs.

The CDR3 starts with the cysteine, ends with the phenylalanine, and has 13 residues. The entry retains the CDR3 DNA only, 39 bases that are in frame from base 1. CDR1 and CDR2, per the germline V gene, are MRHNA and SNTAGT. From V the trimming removes 6 bases and from J it removes 3 bases, while the gene matches leave 4 bases of the junction unaccounted for. Donors were healthy HIV-negative adults with no recently reported acute infections or vaccinations. Only Caucasian adults living in Nashville, Tennessee, USA were represented among the donors. Magnetic negative selection was used to enrich CD4+ T cells, after which naive cells were positively selected on CD45RA and the negative fraction became the memory subset. After blood collection by leukapheresis, PBMCs were isolated using Ficoll-Histopaque density gradient centrifugation and then cryopreserved in the vapor phase of liquid nitrogen. Purity and quantity of every magnetically sorted T cell population were checked by analytical flow cytometry. Genomic DNA was isolated from every sorted fraction and measured by UV absorbance on a Nanodrop 2000c.

TCR CDR3 regions were amplified from genomic DNA by multiplex PCR using the deep immunoSEQ assay. Genomic DNA extracted from each cell subset was distributed evenly over all wells of several immunoSEQ 96-well plates, and each plate served as one replicate. For sorted subsets, each replicate PCR was loaded with around 200 ng genomic DNA, equivalent to 25,000 to 30,000 T cell genomes. The purified libraries were quantified using a Qubit 3.0 fluorometer, sized with a Bioanalyzer 2100, and then quantified again using the KAPA Library Quantification kit. Every immunoSEQ 96-well plate was sequenced on a dedicated single-read 150-cycle Illumina NextSeq 550 flow cell. The paper's processing steps were these. Because only junctional sequences without quality scores were contained in the immunoSEQ output, filtering matching that applied to full-length reads could not be performed. To assign V/J genes and CDR3, sequences were annotated against IMGT germline references using PyIR, a Python wrapper for IgBLAST v1.9. Any read was removed if the V/J assignment was weak (E-value above 1e-6), the CDR3 was missing, or the read contained stop codons, out-of-frame junctions, or ambiguous translated residues. V3J clonotypes were defined as sequences sharing an identical inferred V gene, J gene, and CDR3 amino acid sequence. Percentage overlap between repertoires was computed as shared unique clonotypes divided by the size of the smaller repertoire. Repertoire richness was assessed with RTK rarefaction, the Chao1 estimator, and Recon v2.1 estimates of unobserved clonotypes. Generation probabilities for all TCRbeta clonotypes obtained by the gDNA method from four donors were computed using OLGA. Not all clones reach the TCRdb copy of this immuneACCESS table, which keeps in-frame sequences only. Checked studies attribute under half of the gap to unresolved V genes and leave the rest unexplained. V, J and clone size are those of that table, while D and trimming were read from the DNA. This sample gives fewer than 3 million clones in total; roughly 92% of them show up just once. The ten largest clonotypes hold around 0.4% of the sample.

Broader findings and caveats from the paper: The small number of donors limited the genetic and exposure-history diversity represented. Naive subsets generally had larger estimated clonotype richness than memory subsets did. Compared with non-shared clonotypes, clonotypes shared by all four sorted-subset donors had higher generation probabilities. Based on pairwise subsampling, the degree of clonotype sharing among donors was expected to be affected by sequencing depth. When a handful of donors were compared, the shared fraction of clonotypes was about 5% for naive CD4, approximately 3.3% for naive CD8, about 2.4% for memory CD4, and 0.35% to 0.5% for memory CD8. Only blood was sampled, and tissue TCR repertoires likely differ from those in blood. Incomplete sequencing was indicated by rarefaction of sorted-subset datasets, despite the large sequencing depth.

Of note for this clone: Its antigen is currently not known. Base qualities are not provided; no much larger clone lies one nucleotide away. Other DNA sequences in this sample translate to the same CDR3.

This chain is built from TRBV6-4 and TRBJ2-7, and 8 junction bases match TRBD2. Sequenced sample: naive CD4+ T cells from PBMCs. The intended sense of this specimen's cell subset or site label: CD45RA+ positively selected. The receptor comes from a man aged 18 to 30 in good health. Some clones in this sample may be carry-over from other donors' samples. The nucleotides are TGTGCCAGCAGCCGGGAGGGCGGCTACGAGCAGTACTTC. Its protein is CASSREGGYEQYF.